The entry below gives a single T cell receptor beta chain sequence along with its context. Its antigen is unknown. Per-base quality was not reported, and no clone a single base away is much larger than it. These data belong to a study of neurological immune-mediated disorders (dated by TCRdb to the late 2010s). Background for the entire study: Peripheral blood TCR-beta repertoires from HTLV-I-associated myelopathy (HAM/TSP) patients, multiple sclerosis patients and healthy controls were compared by UMI-based sequencing. Alongside PBMC samples, the set of 80 to 130 TCR-beta libraries contained longitudinal samples, technical triplicates, and paired CD4+ and CD8+ T-cell subsets that had been sorted. The cohort was made up of about 65 subjects, consisting of some 14 HAM/TSP patients, some 35 multiple sclerosis patients and around 20 healthy controls. Study-wide findings and limitations: No identical CDR3 amino acid sequences were shared among expanded clones across subjects, suggesting private TCR-beta repertoires in all groups. The highest TCR clonal expansion was observed in HAM/TSP patients, whereas the lowest was observed in MS patients, even when compared with healthy controls.

Blood bank volunteers in Maryland, USA served as the healthy controls. Unsorted PBMC libraries were generated from 2 million PBMCs stored in RNAlater at -80 °C until RNA extraction. Peripheral blood was subjected to Ficoll-Hypaque density gradient centrifugation to isolate PBMCs, which were then cryopreserved in liquid nitrogen. cDNA synthesis used template-switch 5'RACE with a primer carrying a 10-nucleotide random unique molecular identifier tagging each TCR transcript. Every sequencing run covered 15-18 subjects and yielded more than 180 million TCR-beta sequences. The RNeasy kit was used to extract total RNA. The KAPA Real-time Library Amplification kit was used to amplify TCR-beta VDJ regions with primers for the TCR constant region and the 5'RACE anchor. A first PCR added sample indexes and Illumina adaptors, and a second PCR then raised library yield. The roughly 650 bp TCR product was size-selected on a 2% E-gel SizeSelection system after Ampure bead purification. Before pooling, library quality was assessed on a Bioanalyzer, concentration was determined with Qubit, and library quantification was performed with the Kapa Library Quantification kit. Paired-end 2 x 150 bp sequencing of the libraries was performed on an Illumina HiSeq 2500. To increase sequence diversity, roughly 24-32% phiX was spiked into each library pool. Turning to the authors' computational methods: Quality-filtered reads were processed with the UMI-based MiGEC pipeline, and over 90% of raw TCR sequences were removed by the MiGEC pipeline during error correction. IMGT germline references were used for alignment of VDJ genes, and clonotypes were defined by a unique CDR3 amino acid sequence together with V-J genes. Clonal expansion, Shannon diversity, and CDR3 relatedness (CalcPairwiseDistances, ClusterSamples) were evaluated with VDJtools, and phylogenetic trees were built with CLCbio workbench. Using coefficient-of-variation modelling across technical triplicates, the study counted a clone as expanded if it had at least 8 unique UMIs. TCRdb took the public reads, trimmed them with fastp at Q25, ran MiXCR for clone calling and kept in-frame beta chains. Each CDR3 protein appears once, grouped with its most common genes and DNA. The V and J calls here are based on TCRdb, not the publication. The sample profile shows roughly 56,000 distinct CDR3 sequences; over 10% of them were found once. In total, the top ten clones hold approximately 1.8% of the sample.

Material for sequencing was PBMCs. This TCR derives from a man aged 55-75 years in good health.

The encoded CDR3 is CSAKTRAGGRDTQHF. The DNA reads as follows: TGCAGTGCTAAGACACGAGCGGGGGGCCGGGATACGCAGCATTTT. This chain joins TRBV20-1 to TRBJ2-3; tentative D gene TRBD1, with 6 bases matching. The J call could be wrong; TRBJ1-5 is a better fit for the DNA end. The germline V gene (reference sequence) yields DFQATT for CDR1 and SNEGSKA for CDR2. The CDR3 starts with the cysteine, ends with the phenylalanine, and has 15 residues. The DNA shown is the 45-base CDR3, in frame from base 1.